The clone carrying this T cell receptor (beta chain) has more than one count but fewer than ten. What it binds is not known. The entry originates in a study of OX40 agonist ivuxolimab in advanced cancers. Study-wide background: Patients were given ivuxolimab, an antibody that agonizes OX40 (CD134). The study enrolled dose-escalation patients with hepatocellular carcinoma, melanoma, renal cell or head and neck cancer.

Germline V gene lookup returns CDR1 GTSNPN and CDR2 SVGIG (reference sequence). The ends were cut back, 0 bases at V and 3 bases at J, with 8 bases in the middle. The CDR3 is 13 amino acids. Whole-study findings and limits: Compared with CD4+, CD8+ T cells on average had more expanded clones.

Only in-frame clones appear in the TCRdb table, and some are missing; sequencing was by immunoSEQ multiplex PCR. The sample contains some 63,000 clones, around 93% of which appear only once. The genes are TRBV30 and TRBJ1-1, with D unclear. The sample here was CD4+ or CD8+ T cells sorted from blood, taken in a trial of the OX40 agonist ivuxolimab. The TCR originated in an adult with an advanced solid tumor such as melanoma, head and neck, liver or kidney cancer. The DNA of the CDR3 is TGTGCCTGGAGTGTACTCGGGGACACTGAAGCTTTCTTT. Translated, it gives CAWSVLGDTEAFF. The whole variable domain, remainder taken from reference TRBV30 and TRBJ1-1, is SQTIHQWPATLVQPVGSPLSLECTVEGTSNPNLYWYRQAAGRGLQLLFYSVGIGQISSEVPQNLSASRPQDRQFILSSKKLLLSDSGFYLCAWSVLGDTEAFFGQGTRLTVV.